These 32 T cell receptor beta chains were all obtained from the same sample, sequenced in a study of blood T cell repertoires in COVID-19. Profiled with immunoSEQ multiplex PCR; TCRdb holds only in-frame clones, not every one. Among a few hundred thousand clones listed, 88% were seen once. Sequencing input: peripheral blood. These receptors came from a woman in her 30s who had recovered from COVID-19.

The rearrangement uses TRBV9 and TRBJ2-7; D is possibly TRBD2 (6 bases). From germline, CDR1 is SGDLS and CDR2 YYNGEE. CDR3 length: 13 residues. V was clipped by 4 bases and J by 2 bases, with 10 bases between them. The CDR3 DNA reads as TGTGCCAGCAGCCCACCGGGGGCCTACGAGCAGTACTTC. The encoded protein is CASSPPGAYEQYF.

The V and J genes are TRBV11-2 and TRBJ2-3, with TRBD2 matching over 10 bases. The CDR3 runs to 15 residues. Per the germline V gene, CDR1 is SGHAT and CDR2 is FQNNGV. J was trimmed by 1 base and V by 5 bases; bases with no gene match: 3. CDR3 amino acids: CASSASGGGTDTQYF. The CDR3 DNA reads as TGTGCCAGCAGCGCCAGCGGGGGGGGCACAGATACGCAGTATTTT.

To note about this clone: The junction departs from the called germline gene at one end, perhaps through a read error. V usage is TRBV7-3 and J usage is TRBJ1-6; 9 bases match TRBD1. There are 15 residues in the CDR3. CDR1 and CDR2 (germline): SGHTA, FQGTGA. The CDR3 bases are TGTGCCAGCAGCCTAACCGGGACAGGGAATTCACCCCTCCACTTT. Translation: CASSLTGTGNSPLHF.

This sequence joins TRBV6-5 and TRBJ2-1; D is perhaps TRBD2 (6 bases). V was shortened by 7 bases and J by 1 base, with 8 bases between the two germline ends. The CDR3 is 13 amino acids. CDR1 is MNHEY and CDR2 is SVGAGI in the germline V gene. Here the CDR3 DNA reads TGTGCCAGCAAGGAGGGGTCCTACAATGAGCAGTTCTTC. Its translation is CASKEGSYNEQFF.

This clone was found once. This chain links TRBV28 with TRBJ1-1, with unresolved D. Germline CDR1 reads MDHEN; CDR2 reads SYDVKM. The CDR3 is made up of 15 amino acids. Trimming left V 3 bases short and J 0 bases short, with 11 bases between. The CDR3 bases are TGTGCCAGCAGTTTGCCTGGAGGGATGAACACTGAAGCTTTCTTT. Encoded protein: CASSLPGGMNTEAFF.

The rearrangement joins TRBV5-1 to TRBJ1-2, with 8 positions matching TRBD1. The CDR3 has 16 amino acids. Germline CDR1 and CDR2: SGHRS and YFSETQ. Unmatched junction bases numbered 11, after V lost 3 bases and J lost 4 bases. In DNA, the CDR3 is TGCGCCAGCAGCTCGAATTATGGACAGGGCCCCTATGGCTACACCTTC. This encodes CASSSNYGQGPYGYTF. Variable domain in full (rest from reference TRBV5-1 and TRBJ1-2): KAGVTQTPRYLIKTRGQQVTLSCSPISGHRSVSWYQQTPGQGLQFLFEYFSETQRNKGNFPGRFSGRQFSNSRSEMNVSTLELGDSALYLCASSSNYGQGPYGYTFGSGTRLTVV.

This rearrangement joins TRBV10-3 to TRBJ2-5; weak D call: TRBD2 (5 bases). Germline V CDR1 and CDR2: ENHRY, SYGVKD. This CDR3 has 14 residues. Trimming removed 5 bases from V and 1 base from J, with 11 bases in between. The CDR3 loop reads CAISPDGVQETQYF. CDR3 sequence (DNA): TGTGCCATCAGTCCGGACGGGGTCCAAGAGACCCAGTACTTC.

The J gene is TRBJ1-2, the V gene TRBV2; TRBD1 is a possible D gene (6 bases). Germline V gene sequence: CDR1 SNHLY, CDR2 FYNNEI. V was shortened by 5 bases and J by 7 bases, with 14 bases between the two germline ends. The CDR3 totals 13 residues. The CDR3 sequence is CASSTQGISGYTF. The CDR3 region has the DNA TGTGCCAGCAGTACTCAGGGGATTAGTGGCTACACCTTC.

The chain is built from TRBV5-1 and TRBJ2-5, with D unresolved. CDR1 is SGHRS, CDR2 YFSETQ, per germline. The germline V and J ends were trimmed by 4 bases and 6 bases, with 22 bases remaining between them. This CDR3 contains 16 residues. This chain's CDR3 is CASSGGEALLSKTQYF. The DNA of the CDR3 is TGCGCCAGCAGCGGCGGCGAGGCGCTCCTGAGTAAGACCCAGTACTTC.

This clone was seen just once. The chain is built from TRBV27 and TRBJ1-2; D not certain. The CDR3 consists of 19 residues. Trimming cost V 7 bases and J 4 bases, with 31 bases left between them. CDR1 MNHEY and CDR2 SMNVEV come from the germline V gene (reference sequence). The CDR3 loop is CASINLDHLHRGQLYGYTF. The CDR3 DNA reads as TGTGCCAGCATAAACCTTGATCATCTCCACCGAGGGCAGCTCTATGGCTACACCTTC.

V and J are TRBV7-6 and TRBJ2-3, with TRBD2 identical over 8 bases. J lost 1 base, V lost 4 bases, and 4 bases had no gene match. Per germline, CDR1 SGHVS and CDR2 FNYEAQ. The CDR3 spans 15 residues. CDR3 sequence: CASSSRGAGTDTQYF. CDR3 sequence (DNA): TGTGCCAGCAGCTCGCGGGGGGCGGGCACAGATACGCAGTATTTT.

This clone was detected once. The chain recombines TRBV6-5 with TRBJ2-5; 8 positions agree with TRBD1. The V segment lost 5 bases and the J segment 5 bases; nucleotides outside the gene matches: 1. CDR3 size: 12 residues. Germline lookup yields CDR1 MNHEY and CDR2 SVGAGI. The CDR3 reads CASSRDRETQYF. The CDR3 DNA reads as TGTGCCAGCAGTAGGGACAGGGAGACCCAGTACTTC.

The CDR3 is CASSQDGNPGVYGYTF. The CDR3 DNA reads TGCGCCAGCAGCCAAGATGGGAACCCAGGGGTCTATGGCTACACCTTC. The chain combines TRBV4-3 with TRBJ1-2; a possible D gene is TRBD1 (6 bases). Germline assignment: CDR1 LGHNA and CDR2 YSLEER. CDR3 length: 16 amino acids. Between the trimmed V and J ends, which lost 0 bases and 4 bases, there was a span of 15 bases.

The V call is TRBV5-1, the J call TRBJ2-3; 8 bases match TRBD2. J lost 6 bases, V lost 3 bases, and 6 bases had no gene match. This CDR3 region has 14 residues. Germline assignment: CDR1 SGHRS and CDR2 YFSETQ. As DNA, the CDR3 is TGCGCCAGCAGCTCCCGGACTAGCAGCGATACGCAGTATTTT. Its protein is CASSSRTSSDTQYF.

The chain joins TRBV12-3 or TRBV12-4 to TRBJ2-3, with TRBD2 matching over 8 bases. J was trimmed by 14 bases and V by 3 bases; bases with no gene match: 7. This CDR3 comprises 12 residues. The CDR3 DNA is TGTGCCAGCAGTTTTGGGGCGGGGGGAACGTATTTT. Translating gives CASSFGAGGTYF.

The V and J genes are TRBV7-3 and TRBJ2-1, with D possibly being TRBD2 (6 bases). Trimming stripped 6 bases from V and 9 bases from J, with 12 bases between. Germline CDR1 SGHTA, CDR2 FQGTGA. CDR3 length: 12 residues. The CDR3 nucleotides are TGTGCCAGCAGTTTCCAGGGAGGTGAGCAGTTCTTC. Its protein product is CASSFQGGEQFF.

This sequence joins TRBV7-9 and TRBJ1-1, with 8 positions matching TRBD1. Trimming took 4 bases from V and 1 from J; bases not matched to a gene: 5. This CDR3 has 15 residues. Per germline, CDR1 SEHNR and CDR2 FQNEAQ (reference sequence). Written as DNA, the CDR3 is TGTGCCAGCAGCTCAGGGCAGGGGGCGAACACTGAAGCTTTCTTT. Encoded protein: CASSSGQGANTEAFF. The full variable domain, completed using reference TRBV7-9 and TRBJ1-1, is DTGVSQNPRHKITKRGQNVTFRCDPISEHNRLYWYRQTLGQGPEFLTYFQNEAQLEKSRLLSDRFSAERPKGSFSTLEIQRTEQGDSAMYLCASSSGQGANTEAFFGQGTRLTVV.

The CDR3 nucleotides read TGTGCCAGCAGTCCCCCCGGGAACTATAATTCACCCCTCCACTTT. Translated: CASSPPGNYNSPLHF. The rearrangement links TRBV6-1 to TRBJ1-6; D gene unclear. This CDR3 has 15 residues. Germline CDR1 MNHNS, CDR2 SASEGT. V was shortened by 5 bases and J by 3 bases, with 11 bases between the two germline ends.

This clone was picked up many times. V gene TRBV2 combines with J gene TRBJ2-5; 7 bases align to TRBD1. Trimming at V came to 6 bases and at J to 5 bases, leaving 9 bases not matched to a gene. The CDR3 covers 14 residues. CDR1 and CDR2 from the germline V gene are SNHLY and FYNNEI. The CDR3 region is CASRYDRVSETQYF. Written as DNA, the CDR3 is TGTGCCAGCAGATATGACAGGGTGTCCGAGACCCAGTACTTC.

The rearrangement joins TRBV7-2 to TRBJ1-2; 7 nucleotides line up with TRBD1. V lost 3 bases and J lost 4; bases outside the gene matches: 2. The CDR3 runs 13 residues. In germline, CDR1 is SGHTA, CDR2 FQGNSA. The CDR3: CASSFDRAYGYTF. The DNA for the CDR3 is TGTGCCAGCAGCTTCGACAGGGCCTATGGCTACACCTTC.

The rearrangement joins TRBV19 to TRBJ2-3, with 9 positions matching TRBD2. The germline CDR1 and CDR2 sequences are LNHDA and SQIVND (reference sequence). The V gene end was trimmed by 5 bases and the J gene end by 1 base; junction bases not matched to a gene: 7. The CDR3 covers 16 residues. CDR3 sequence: CASSRLAGVGTDTQYF. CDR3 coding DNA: TGTGCCAGTAGTCGATTAGCGGGGGTCGGCACAGATACGCAGTATTTT.

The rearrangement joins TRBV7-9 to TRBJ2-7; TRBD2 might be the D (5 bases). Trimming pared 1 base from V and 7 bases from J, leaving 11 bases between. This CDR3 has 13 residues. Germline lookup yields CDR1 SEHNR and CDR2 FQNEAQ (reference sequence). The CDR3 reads CASSLVPPGEQYF. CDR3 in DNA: TGTGCCAGCAGCTTAGTCCCGCCGGGAGAGCAGTACTTC.

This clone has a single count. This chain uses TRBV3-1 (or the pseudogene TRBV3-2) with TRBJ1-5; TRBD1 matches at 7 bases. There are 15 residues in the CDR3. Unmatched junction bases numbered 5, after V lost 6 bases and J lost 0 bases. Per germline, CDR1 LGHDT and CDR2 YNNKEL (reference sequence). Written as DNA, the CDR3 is TGTGCCAGCAGTCTGACAGGGTATAGCAATCAGCCCCAGCATTTT. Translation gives CASSLTGYSNQPQHF.

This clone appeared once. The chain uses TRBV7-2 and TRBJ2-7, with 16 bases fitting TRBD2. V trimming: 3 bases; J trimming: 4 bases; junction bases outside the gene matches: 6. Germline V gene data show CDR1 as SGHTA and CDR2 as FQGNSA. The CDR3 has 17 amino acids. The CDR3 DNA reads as TGTGCCAGCAGCTTTCCGGGACTAGCGGGGGGGCCGTACGAGCAGTACTTC. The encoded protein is CASSFPGLAGGPYEQYF. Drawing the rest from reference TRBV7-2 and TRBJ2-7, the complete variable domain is GAGVSQSPSNKVTEKGKDVELRCDPISGHTALYWYRQSLGQGLEFLIYFQGNSAPDKSGLPSDRFSAERTGGSVSTLTIQRTQQEDSAVYLCASSFPGLAGGPYEQYFGPGTRLTVT.

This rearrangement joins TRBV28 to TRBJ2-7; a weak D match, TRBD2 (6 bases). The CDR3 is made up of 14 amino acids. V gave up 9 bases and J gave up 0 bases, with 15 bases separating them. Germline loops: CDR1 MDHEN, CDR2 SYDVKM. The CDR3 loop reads CASQGRISSYEQYF. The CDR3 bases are TGTGCCAGTCAAGGGAGGATCTCCTCCTACGAGCAGTACTTC.

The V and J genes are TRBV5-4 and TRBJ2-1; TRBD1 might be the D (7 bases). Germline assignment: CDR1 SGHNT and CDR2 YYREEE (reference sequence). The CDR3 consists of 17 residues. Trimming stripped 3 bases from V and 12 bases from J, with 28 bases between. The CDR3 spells CASSSGQAGRSHVGQFF. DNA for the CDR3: TGTGCCAGCAGCTCCGGACAGGCGGGGCGGTCGCATGTTGGGCAGTTCTTC.

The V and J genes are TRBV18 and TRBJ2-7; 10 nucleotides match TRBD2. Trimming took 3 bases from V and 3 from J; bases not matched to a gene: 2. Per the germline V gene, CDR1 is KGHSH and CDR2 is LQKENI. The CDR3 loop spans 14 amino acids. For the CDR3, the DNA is TGTGCCAGCTCACCGGGACTAGCGAGCTACGAGCAGTACTTC. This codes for CASSPGLASYEQYF.

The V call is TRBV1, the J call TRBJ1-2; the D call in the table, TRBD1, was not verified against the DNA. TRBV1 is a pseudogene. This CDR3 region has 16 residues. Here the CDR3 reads CTSSYNPGGLGYGYTF. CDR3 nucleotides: TGCACCAGCAGCTATAATCCAGGGGGCCTAGGGTATGGCTACACCTTC.

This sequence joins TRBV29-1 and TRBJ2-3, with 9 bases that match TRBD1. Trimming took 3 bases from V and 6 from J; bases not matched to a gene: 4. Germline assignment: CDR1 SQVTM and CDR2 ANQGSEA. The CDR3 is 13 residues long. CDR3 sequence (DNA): TGCAGCGTTGATGACAGGGGGGTGGATACGCAGTATTTT. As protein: CSVDDRGVDTQYF.

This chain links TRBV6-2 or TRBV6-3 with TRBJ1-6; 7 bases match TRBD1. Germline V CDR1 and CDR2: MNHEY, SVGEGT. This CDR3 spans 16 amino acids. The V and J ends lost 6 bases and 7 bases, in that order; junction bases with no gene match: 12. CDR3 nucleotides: TGTGCCAGCAGCCGCGGGCAAGACAGGGACAATTCACCCCTCCACTTT. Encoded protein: CASSRGQDRDNSPLHF.

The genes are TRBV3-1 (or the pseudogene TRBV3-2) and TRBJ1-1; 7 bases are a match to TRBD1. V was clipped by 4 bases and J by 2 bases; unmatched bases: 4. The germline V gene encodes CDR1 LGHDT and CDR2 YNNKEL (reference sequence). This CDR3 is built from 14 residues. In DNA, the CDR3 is TGTGCCAGCAGCCTACAGGGGATTAACACTGAAGCTTTCTTT. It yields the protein CASSLQGINTEAFF.

The CDR3 DNA reads as TGTGCCAGCAGCCCAGGACAGGGGAGTTTGATTAGCTCCTACGAGCAGTACTTC. It translates to CASSPGQGSLISSYEQYF. This sequence joins TRBV28 and TRBJ2-7, with 9 bases aligning to TRBD1. The CDR3 consists of 18 residues. V lost 6 bases and J lost 0; bases outside the gene matches: 15. Germline V lookup: CDR1 MDHEN, CDR2 SYDVKM.